One sample yielded the 24 T cell receptor beta chains listed below, sequenced in a study of cytomegalovirus exposure and HLA in healthy donors. In the PCR, 60 Vbeta and 13 Jbeta primers were used. Clones were read by immunoSEQ multiplex PCR, and TCRdb kept only the in-frame ones, dropping some. The sample comprises 95,000 to 150,000 clones, roughly 60% of which are singletons, and more than 8.5% rests with the top ten. Source material: PBMCs. The source is a middle-aged man in good health and CMV-seropositive.

There are a few counts of this clone. The rearrangement joins TRBV4-1 to TRBJ1-3, with D possibly matching TRBD1 (6 bases). The CDR3 covers 14 residues. CDR1 and CDR2 (germline): MGHRA, YSYEKL. V lost 0 bases and J lost 3, with 6 bases in between. CDR3: CASSQEGGGNTIYF. The CDR3 DNA sequence: TGCGCCAGCAGCCAAGAAGGGGGTGGAAACACCATATATTTT.

The CDR3 spells CASSLTAGRPGSGANVLTF. The CDR3 region has the DNA TGCGCCAGCAGCTTGACAGCAGGGAGGCCCGGCTCTGGGGCCAACGTCCTGACTTTC. This chain connects TRBV5-1 to TRBJ2-6; a possible D gene is TRBD2 (6 bases). Germline V gives CDR1 SGHRS, CDR2 YFSETQ. The CDR3 length is 19 residues. Deletions cut 1 base from V and 0 bases from J, with 17 bases between.

V usage is TRBV7-8 and J usage is TRBJ1-5; weak D call: TRBD1 (6 bases). Germline CDR1 is SGHVS and CDR2 is FQNEAQ. With 5 bases removed from V and 4 bases from J, the gap between germline ends came to 12 bases. The CDR3 loop spans 14 amino acids. CDR3 region: CASSADRTNQPQHF. In DNA form, the CDR3 reads TGTGCCAGCAGCGCCGACAGGACGAATCAGCCCCAGCATTTT.

This clone turned up a few times. The V call is TRBV29-1, the J call TRBJ2-3; D may be TRBD1 (5 bases). Trimming shortened V by 7 bases and J by 3 bases, and 8 bases separated the two germline ends. Germline V CDR1 and CDR2: SQVTM, ANQGSEA. There are 11 residues in the CDR3. The CDR3 loop reads CSGGWTDTQYF. The DNA for the CDR3 is TGCAGCGGGGGCTGGACAGATACGCAGTATTTT.

The genes are TRBV2 and TRBJ2-1; a possible D gene is TRBD2 (5 bases). Germline assignment: CDR1 SNHLY and CDR2 FYNNEI. The length of the CDR3 is 15 residues. Trimming removed 4 bases from V and 6 bases from J, with 16 bases in between. CDR3 coding DNA: TGTGCCAGCAGTGGGGTAGCGAGCGAATCCAATGAGCAGTTCTTC. Amino acid sequence: CASSGVASESNEQFF.

V usage is TRBV5-1 and J usage is TRBJ2-1; TRBD2 agrees at 7 bases. CDR3 length: 15 residues. V gave up 0 bases and J gave up 4 bases; unmatched junction bases: 4. Germline CDR1 reads SGHRS; CDR2 reads YFSETQ. The CDR3 is CASSLAPGGYNEQFF. Here the CDR3 DNA reads TGCGCCAGCAGCTTGGCGCCGGGGGGTTACAATGAGCAGTTCTTC.

The V call is TRBV7-3, the J call TRBJ2-3; 10 bases fit TRBD2. With V trimmed by 5 bases and J by 2 bases, 7 bases remained unmatched. Germline-derived CDR1 and CDR2 are SGHTA and FQGTGA. This CDR3 has 16 amino acids. The CDR3 DNA sequence: TGTGCCAGCAGCGACGGTCTAGCGGGAGCCACAGATACGCAGTATTTT. Amino acid sequence: CASSDGLAGATDTQYF. Combining the CDR3 with reference TRBV7-3 and TRBJ2-3 gives the whole variable domain GAGVSQTPSNKVTEKGKYVELRCDPISGHTALYWYRQSLGQGPEFLIYFQGTGAADDSGLPNDRFFAVRPEGSVSTLKIQRTERGDSAVYLCASSDGLAGATDTQYFGPGTRLTVL.

The chain uses TRBV7-2 and TRBJ1-5; possibly TRBD1 for D (6 bases). The CDR3 contains 11 residues. Germline loops: CDR1 SGHTA, CDR2 FQGNSA. CDR3 in amino acids: CATGSNQPQHF. Here the CDR3 DNA reads TGTGCGACAGGTAGCAATCAGCCCCAGCATTTT.

The chain uses TRBV11-2 and TRBJ2-2, with D possibly being TRBD2 (6 bases). The CDR3 contains 15 residues. The germline CDR1 and CDR2 sequences are SGHAT and FQNNGV. V gave up 5 bases and J gave up 6 bases, with 16 bases separating them. CDR3 protein: CASSLVGWGAGELFF. In DNA form, the CDR3 reads TGTGCCAGCAGCCTAGTGGGCTGGGGGGCCGGGGAGCTGTTTTTT.

The rearrangement joins TRBV18 to TRBJ1-1; possibly TRBD1 for D (6 bases). Germline CDR1 is KGHSH and CDR2 is LQKENI. The CDR3 length is 12 residues. V shed 1 base and J shed 8 bases, with 8 bases lying between them. CDR3: CASSPLQGEAFF. The DNA for the CDR3 is TGTGCCAGCTCACCACTTCAGGGGGAAGCTTTCTTT.

The chain carries TRBV7-8 and TRBJ2-2, with 7 bases identical to TRBD1. CDR3 size: 15 residues. V lost 6 bases and J lost 0; bases outside the gene matches: 4. Per the germline V gene, CDR1 is SGHVS and CDR2 is FQNEAQ. The CDR3 DNA sequence: TGTGCCAGCAGACTGGGACAGACGAACACCGGGGAGCTGTTTTTT. It specifies CASRLGQTNTGELFF.

This clone was detected only a few times. The CDR3 protein is CASSEQGAPSTGELFF. DNA of the CDR3: TGTGCCAGCAGTGAACAGGGGGCTCCTAGCACCGGGGAGCTGTTTTTT. The chain employs TRBV2 and TRBJ2-2, with 8 nucleotides matching TRBD1. The CDR3 spans 16 residues. Germline V gene data show CDR1 as SNHLY and CDR2 as FYNNEI. V was clipped by 2 bases and J by 4 bases; unmatched bases: 6.

The rearrangement joins TRBV5-4 to TRBJ1-4; TRBD1 matches 8 bases. The trim removed 0 bases at V and 4 bases at J, leaving 2 bases unmatched. CDR1 is SGHNT and CDR2 is YYREEE in the germline V gene (reference sequence). The CDR3 is 15 residues long. CDR3 nucleotide sequence: TGTGCCAGCAGCTTGGGTGGACAGGGTAATGAAAAACTGTTTTTT. This codes for CASSLGGQGNEKLFF.

The genes are TRBV7-9 and TRBJ2-5; a possible D gene is TRBD2 (5 bases). The CDR3 has 14 residues. V was pared by 5 bases and J by 3 bases, with 13 bases between. From germline, CDR1 is SEHNR and CDR2 FQNEAQ (reference sequence). The CDR3 loop reads CASSLPGREETQYF. The CDR3 bases are TGTGCCAGCAGCCTCCCGGGGAGAGAAGAGACCCAGTACTTC.

In this sample, this clone turned up a few times. The chain employs TRBV7-2 and TRBJ1-2; no definite D call. The CDR3 covers 15 residues. Germline lookup yields CDR1 SGHTA and CDR2 FQGNSA. Trimming took 2 bases from V and 4 from J, leaving 14 bases between them. The CDR3 loop reads CASSLSFDTIYGYTF. The DNA of the CDR3 is TGTGCCAGCAGCTTATCCTTCGACACGATCTATGGCTACACCTTC.

This chain connects TRBV9 to TRBJ2-1; 11 nucleotides align to TRBD2. There are 16 residues in the CDR3. Germline-derived CDR1 and CDR2 are SGDLS and YYNGEE. Trimming at V came to 4 bases and at J to 4 bases, leaving 7 bases not matched to a gene. The CDR3 loop reads CASSRFGTSGYNEQFF. The CDR3 DNA follows: TGTGCCAGCAGCAGATTCGGGACTAGCGGATACAATGAGCAGTTCTTC. The whole variable domain, remainder taken from reference TRBV9 and TRBJ2-1, is DSGVTQTPKHLITATGQRVTLRCSPRSGDLSVYWYQQSLDQGLQFLIQYYNGEERAKGNILERFSAQQFPDLHSELNLSSLELGDSALYFCASSRFGTSGYNEQFFGPGTRLTVL.

This chain connects TRBV27 to TRBJ1-4; 9 bases map to TRBD1. The length of the CDR3 is 15 residues. Germline CDR1 reads MNHEY; CDR2 reads SMNVEV (reference sequence). J was trimmed by 7 bases and V by 4 bases; bases with no gene match: 7. The CDR3 DNA reads as TGTGCCAGCAGTTGGCGGCCGGGACAGGGTGAAAAACTGTTTTTT. Translating it yields CASSWRPGQGEKLFF. Based on the CDR3 plus reference TRBV27 and TRBJ1-4, the full variable domain is EAQVTQNPRYLITVTGKKLTVTCSQNMNHEYMSWYRQDPGLGLRQIYYSMNVEVTDKGDVPEGYKVSRKEKRNFPLILESPSPNQTSLYFCASSWRPGQGEKLFFGSGTQLSVL.

The V gene is TRBV25-1, the J gene TRBJ2-5; TRBD2 is a possible D gene (5 bases). The germline V gene has CDR1 MGHDK and CDR2 SYGVNS. With 8 bases removed from V and 1 base from J, the gap between germline ends came to 14 bases. CDR3 length equals 14 residues. The CDR3 loop is CASGLGGSQETQYF. The CDR3 DNA reads TGTGCCAGCGGTTTAGGTGGGAGCCAAGAGACCCAGTACTTC.

The CDR3 bases are TGTGCCAGCAGCGTAGGGGGCCACACTGAAGCTTTCTTT. It translates to CASSVGGHTEAFF. V gene TRBV9 combines with J gene TRBJ1-1, with D perhaps matching TRBD1 (5 bases). The V end lost 0 bases, the J end lost 3 bases, and 6 bases lay between the germline ends. The CDR3 has 13 amino acids. Germline CDR1 SGDLS, CDR2 YYNGEE. The complete variable domain, with remaining parts taken from reference TRBV9 and TRBJ1-1, reads DSGVTQTPKHLITATGQRVTLRCSPRSGDLSVYWYQQSLDQGLQFLIQYYNGEERAKGNILERFSAQQFPDLHSELNLSSLELGDSALYFCASSVGGHTEAFFGQGTRLTVV.

The chain links TRBV5-1 to TRBJ2-3, with 10 nucleotides matching TRBD2. Germline values: CDR1 SGHRS, CDR2 YFSETQ. The CDR3 extends over 16 amino acids. V lost 2 bases and J lost 1; bases outside the gene matches: 4. The DNA of the CDR3 is TGCGCCAGCAGCTTCCAAGCGGGAGGGGGCACAGATACGCAGTATTTT. It translates to CASSFQAGGGTDTQYF.

This chain links TRBV9 with TRBJ2-3; 7 bases line up with TRBD2. CDR3 length: 17 residues. V lost 9 bases to trimming and J lost 5 bases; unmatched junction nucleotides: 21. Germline V gene data show CDR1 as SGDLS and CDR2 as YYNGEE. The CDR3 is CATHFTQRGSVEDTQYF. The CDR3 DNA sequence: TGTGCCACCCATTTCACCCAACGCGGGAGCGTTGAAGATACGCAGTATTTT.

The rearrangement joins TRBV2 to TRBJ2-5, with 8 bases lining up with TRBD1. Germline V gene sequence: CDR1 SNHLY, CDR2 FYNNEI. The CDR3 extends over 12 amino acids. V shed 10 bases, J shed 4 bases, and the junction held 5 bases outside the gene matches. The CDR3 coding sequence is TGTGCCAACGGACAGGGAAGAGAGACCCAGTACTTC. The encoded protein is CANGQGRETQYF.

The chain couples TRBV4-3 to TRBJ2-1; the match to TRBD2 covers 13 bases. Germline V lookup: CDR1 LGHNA, CDR2 YSLEER. This CDR3 spans 17 amino acids. V was pared by 3 bases and J by 6 bases, with 8 bases of the junction left unmatched. CDR3 loop: CASSQLLAGGIPNEQFF. The CDR3 DNA reads as TGCGCCAGCAGCCAGCTACTAGCGGGAGGGATCCCCAATGAGCAGTTCTTC.

DNA for the CDR3: TGCAGCGTTGACGTCCAGGGGGCGTCTGGCTACACCTTC. Protein product: CSVDVQGASGYTF. The chain employs TRBV29-1 and TRBJ1-2; TRBD1 matches 8 bases. Germline V gene sequence: CDR1 SQVTM, CDR2 ANQGSEA. The CDR3 consists of 13 residues. Unmatched junction bases numbered 7, after V lost 3 bases and J lost 7 bases.